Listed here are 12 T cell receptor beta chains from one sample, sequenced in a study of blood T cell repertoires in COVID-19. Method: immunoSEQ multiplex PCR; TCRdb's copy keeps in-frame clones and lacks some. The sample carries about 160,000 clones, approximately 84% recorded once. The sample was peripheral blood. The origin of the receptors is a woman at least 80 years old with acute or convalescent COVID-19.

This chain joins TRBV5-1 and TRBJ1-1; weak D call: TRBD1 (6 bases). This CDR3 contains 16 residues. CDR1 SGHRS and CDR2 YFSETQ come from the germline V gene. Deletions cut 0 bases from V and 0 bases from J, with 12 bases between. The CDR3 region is CASSLGFDRMNTEAFF. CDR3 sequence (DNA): TGCGCCAGCAGCTTGGGTTTTGACAGGATGAACACTGAAGCTTTCTTT.

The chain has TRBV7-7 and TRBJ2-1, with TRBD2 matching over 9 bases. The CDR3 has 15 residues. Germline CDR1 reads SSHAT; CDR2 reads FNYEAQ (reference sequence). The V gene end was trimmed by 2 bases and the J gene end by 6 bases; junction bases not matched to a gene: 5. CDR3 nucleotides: TGTGCCAGCAGCTTATGGGCTAGCGGGATCAATGAGCAGTTCTTC. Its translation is CASSLWASGINEQFF.

The CDR3 protein is CASSKEGQGRRLNTEAFF. CDR3 DNA sequence: TGTGCCAGCAGCAAAGAGGGACAGGGGCGGAGATTAAACACTGAAGCTTTCTTT. The rearrangement joins TRBV21-1 to TRBJ1-1; the table's D call, TRBD1, was not checked against the DNA. TRBV21-1 is given as a pseudogene. CDR3 size: 18 residues.

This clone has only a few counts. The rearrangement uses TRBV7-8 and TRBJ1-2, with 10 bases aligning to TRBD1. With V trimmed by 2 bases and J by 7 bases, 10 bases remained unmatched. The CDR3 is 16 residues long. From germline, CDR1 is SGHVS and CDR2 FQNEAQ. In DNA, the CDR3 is TGTGCCAGCAGCTTAACAGGGACAGGGGAAGTGGGTGGCTACACCTTC. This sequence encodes CASSLTGTGEVGGYTF.

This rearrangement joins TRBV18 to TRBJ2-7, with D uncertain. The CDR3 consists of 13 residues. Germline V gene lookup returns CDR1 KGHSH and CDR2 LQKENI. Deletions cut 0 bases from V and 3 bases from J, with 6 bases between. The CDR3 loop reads CASSPPPYYEQYF. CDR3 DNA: TGTGCCAGCTCACCACCCCCTTACTACGAGCAGTACTTC.

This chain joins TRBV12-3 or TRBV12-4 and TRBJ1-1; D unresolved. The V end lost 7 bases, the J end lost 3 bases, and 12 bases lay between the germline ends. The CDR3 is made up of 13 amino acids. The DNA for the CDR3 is TGTGCCAGCACCGGGGATGGCGACACTGAAGCTTTCTTT. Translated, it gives CASTGDGDTEAFF.

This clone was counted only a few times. CDR3 protein: CASSLEDTIYF. CDR3 DNA: TGTGCCAGCAGCTTGGAGGACACCATATATTTT. The rearrangement uses TRBV9 and TRBJ1-3; no definite D call. The CDR3 contains 11 residues. Germline V gene lookup returns CDR1 SGDLS and CDR2 YYNGEE. Trimming took off 4 bases at V and 8 bases at J, with 7 bases between the two ends.

The CDR3 region has the DNA TGTGCCAGCAGTTTAGCGGGAGGGGGCAATGAGCAGTTCTTC. Translation gives CASSLAGGGNEQFF. J is TRBJ2-1 and V is TRBV6-5, with 11 bases matching TRBD2. The germline V gene has CDR1 MNHEY and CDR2 SVGAGI. The CDR3 is made up of 14 amino acids. J gave up 6 bases and V 4 bases, and 2 bases lay outside the gene matches.

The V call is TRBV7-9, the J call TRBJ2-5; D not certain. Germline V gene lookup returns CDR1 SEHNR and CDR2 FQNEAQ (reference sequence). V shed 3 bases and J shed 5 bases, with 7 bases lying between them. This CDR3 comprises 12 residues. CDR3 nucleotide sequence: TGTGCCAGCAGCTTTGTTTCGGAGACCCAGTACTTC. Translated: CASSFVSETQYF.

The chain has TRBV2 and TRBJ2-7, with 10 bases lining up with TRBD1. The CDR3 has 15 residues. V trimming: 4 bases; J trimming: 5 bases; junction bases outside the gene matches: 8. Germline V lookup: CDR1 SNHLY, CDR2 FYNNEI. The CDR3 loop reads CASSVSPGQGNEQYF. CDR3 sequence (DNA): TGTGCCAGCAGTGTTTCGCCGGGACAGGGGAACGAGCAGTACTTC.

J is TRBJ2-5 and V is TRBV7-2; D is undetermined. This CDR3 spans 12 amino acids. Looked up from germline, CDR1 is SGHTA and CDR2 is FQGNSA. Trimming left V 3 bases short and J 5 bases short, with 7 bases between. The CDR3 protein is CASSFPSETQYF. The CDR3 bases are TGTGCCAGCAGCTTTCCCTCGGAGACCCAGTACTTC.

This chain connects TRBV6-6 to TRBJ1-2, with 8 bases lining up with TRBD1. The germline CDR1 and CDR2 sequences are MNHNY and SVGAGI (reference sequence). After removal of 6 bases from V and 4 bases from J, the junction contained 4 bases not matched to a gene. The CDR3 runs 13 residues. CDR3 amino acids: CASSPGTGYGYTF. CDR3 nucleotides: TGTGCCAGCAGCCCCGGGACAGGCTATGGCTACACCTTC.